These T cell receptor beta chains were read from a single sample in a study of T cells in Graves' hyperthyroidism and ophthalmopathy. TCRdb reanalysed the multiplex PCR reads using MiXCR and keeps one entry per CDR3 protein. The table includes around 600,000 distinct CDR3 sequences, less than 45% detected once. What was sequenced was peripheral blood or thyroid tissue (not recorded which). The receptors stem from an adult man with Graves' disease, either hyperthyroidism or ophthalmopathy (not recorded which). Both conserved end residues are part of each CDR3. Each record gives: V gene, clone size, J gene, D gene, CDR3 length, CDR3 DNA, CDR3 protein. D genes are given only for firm matches. The size entry is marked missing in some rows and otherwise reads once, few, many or a size class.

>TRBV7-3|.|TRBJ2-5|TRBD1|14
TGTGCCAGCAGACGGACAGGGGGGGGGCAGCCCCAGTACTTC
CASRRTGGGQPQYF
>TRBV5-1|few|TRBJ1-1|TRBD1|14
TGCGCCAGCAGCGCAGCGGGACAGGACACTGAAGCTTTCTTT
CASSAAGQDTEAFF
>TRBV7-6|many|TRBJ1-3|.|15
TGTGCCAGCAGCTTAAGGGGAAGCTCTGGAAACACCATATATTTT
CASSLRGSSGNTIYF
>TRBV12-3/TRBV12-4|.|TRBJ1-1|.|14
TGTGCCAGCAGTCGGACATCCGCTAACACTGAAGCTTTCTTT
CASSRTSANTEAFF
>TRBV10-2|.|TRBJ1-2|TRBD1|12
TGCCCCAGCGGACAGGGGGGCTATGGCTACACCTTC
CPSGQGGYGYTF
>TRBV5-1|few|TRBJ2-7|.|15
TGCGCCAGCAGGCTGCAGCCGGGGACGGTCTACGAGCAGTACTTC
CASRLQPGTVYEQYF
>TRBV5-4|many|TRBJ1-2|TRBD1|14
TGTGCCAGCAGCGATAACCAGGGGGCTGGAGGCTACACCTTC
CASSDNQGAGGYTF
>TRBV29-1|.|TRBJ2-7|.|13
TGCAGCGTTCACAGGGAGTTTGCCTACGAGCAGTACTTC
CSVHREFAYEQYF
>TRBV20-1|.|TRBJ2-7|TRBD1|14
TGCAGTGCTAGCTATAGGGGGCAGGTCTACGAGCAGTACTTC
CSASYRGQVYEQYF
>TRBV29-1|.|TRBJ2-1|TRBD2|14
TGCAGCGTTGAATGGGGGGGTTATCAGAATGAGCAGTTCTTC
CSVEWGGYQNEQFF
>TRBV29-1|.|TRBJ2-7|TRBD1|15
TGCAGCGTTGTTGGGACAGGGGTTTCCTACAATGAGCAGTACTTC
CSVVGTGVSYNEQYF
>TRBV2|.|TRBJ1-2|TRBD1|16
TGTGCCAGCAGTGAAGCAGGGACAGGGAGGTACTATGGCTACACCTTC
CASSEAGTGRYYGYTF
>TRBV20-1|.|TRBJ2-7|TRBD1|14
TGCAGTGCTAGACCCGGACAGGGGGCTGGCGAGCAGTACTTC
CSARPGQGAGEQYF
>TRBV7-9|few|TRBJ2-5|TRBD1|14
TGTGCCAGCAGCCCGCGGACAGGGCCGGAGACCCAGTACTTC
CASSPRTGPETQYF
>TRBV29-1|.|TRBJ2-2|.|14
TGCAGCGTTGAAGGAGGGGGGACGGCCGGGGAGCTGTTTTTT
CSVEGGGTAGELFF
>TRBV5-4|.|TRBJ1-6|.|17
TGTGCCAGCAGCGGTGGGACTCCCAGCTCCTATAATTCACCCCTCCACTTT
CASSGGTPSSYNSPLHF
>TRBV5-4|.|TRBJ2-7|TRBD1|14
TGTGCCAGCAGCTTGCCCCGGACAGGGAGCGAGCAGTACTTC
CASSLPRTGSEQYF
>TRBV5-1|many|TRBJ1-3|.|14
TGCGCCAGCAGCGGAGGTTCGGCGGGAAACACCATATATTTT
CASSGGSAGNTIYF
>TRBV19|few|TRBJ1-2|.|10
TGTGCCAGTCGCCTTTATGGCTACACCTTC
CASRLYGYTF
>TRBV5-1|many|TRBJ2-7|TRBD1|14
TGCGCCAGCAGCATGACCCAGGGGGCCTACGAGCAGTACTTC
CASSMTQGAYEQYF
>TRBV6-1|.|TRBJ2-5|.|15
TGTGCCAGCAGTGAAAGTCGCAGGGAGCGAGAGGCCCAGTACTTC
CASSESRREREAQYF
>TRBV5-6|few|TRBJ2-7|.|15
TGTGCCAGCAGCTTGTACGGGGGGCAAAGCTACGAGCAGTACTTC
CASSLYGGQSYEQYF
>TRBV7-9|.|TRBJ2-7|TRBD1|16
TGTGCCAGCAGCCCAGAGGGACAGGGGGTTGTAGACGAGCAGTACTTC
CASSPEGQGVVDEQYF
>TRBV2|many|TRBJ2-2|.|18
TGTGCCAGCAGTGAAAGGTTAACGGAGGGGTTCAGCACCGGGGAGCTGTTTTTT
CASSERLTEGFSTGELFF
>TRBV24-1|.|TRBJ1-2|TRBD1|13
TGTGCCACCAGTGAAGGGACAGGCCATGGCTACACCTTC
CATSEGTGHGYTF
>TRBV2|.|TRBJ1-5|.|13
TGTGCCAGCAGTGAAGGCGGGGAGGAGCCCCAGCATTTT
CASSEGGEEPQHF
>TRBV7-9|.|TRBJ2-7|TRBD1|15
TGTGCCAGCAGCCCTCTAAAGGGGGCAAACTACGAGCAGTACTTC
CASSPLKGANYEQYF
>TRBV10-3|.|TRBJ1-6|TRBD1|13
TGTGCCATCACTGGGACAGGGAATTCACCCCTCCACTTT
CAITGTGNSPLHF
>TRBV15|many|TRBJ1-2|.|16
TGTGCCACCAGCAGAGACAGGGGCCCTCCCCACTATGGCTACACCTTC
CATSRDRGPPHYGYTF
>TRBV2|many|TRBJ1-2|TRBD1|13
TGTGCCAGCAGTGTTACAGGGGGCTATGGCTACACCTTC
CASSVTGGYGYTF
>TRBV7-9|few|TRBJ2-7|.|14
TGTGCCAGCAGCCTGACTCCAAACTCCTACGAGCAGTACTTC
CASSLTPNSYEQYF
>TRBV29-1|.|TRBJ1-1|TRBD1|12
TGCAGCTCAGGGGGAGCGGGCACTGAAGCTTTCTTT
CSSGGAGTEAFF
>TRBV12-3/TRBV12-4|.|TRBJ1-6|.|14
TGTGCCAGCAGTTTGGAGATGAGGGGTTCACCCCTCCACTTT
CASSLEMRGSPLHF
>TRBV14|many|TRBJ2-5|TRBD1|13
TGTGCCAGCAGCCAGTGGACAGGGAAGACCCAGTACTTC
CASSQWTGKTQYF
>TRBV25-1|many|TRBJ1-2|TRBD1|14
TGTGCCAGCAGTCCCGGGACAGAGTTTTATGGCTACACCTTC
CASSPGTEFYGYTF
>TRBV20-1|.|TRBJ2-5|TRBD2|13
TGCAGTCCTAGCGGGGGGGCCGAAGAGACCCAGTACTTC
CSPSGGAEETQYF
>TRBV20-1|.|TRBJ1-2|.|13
TGCAGTGCTAGAGTAATATCTAACTATGGCTACACCTTC
CSARVISNYGYTF
>TRBV2|.|TRBJ2-7|TRBD2|15
TGTGCCAGCAGCATACTAGCGGGGGGGCGGTACGAGCAGTACTTC
CASSILAGGRYEQYF
>TRBV7-7|many|TRBJ2-5|TRBD2|16
TGTGCTAGCAGCACGGGGACTAGCGGGAGGAGAGAGACCCAGTACTTC
CASSTGTSGRRETQYF
>TRBV29-1|many|TRBJ2-2|.|14
TGCAGCGTTGATCGGGCAGGGGGAGGTGGGGAGCTGTTTTTT
CSVDRAGGGGELFF
>TRBV7-2|few|TRBJ1-4|.|14
TGTGCCAGCAGCTTAGAGACAGGATCCGAAAAACTGTTTTTT
CASSLETGSEKLFF
>TRBV7-2|many|TRBJ1-6|TRBD1|15
TGTGCCAGCAGCTCGTTACAGGGGGCCTATTCACCCCTCCACTTT
CASSSLQGAYSPLHF
>TRBV7-9|.|TRBJ2-7|.|17
TGTGCCAGCAGCTTAGATCCTACAGGGATTCTTTCCTACGAGCAGTACTTC
CASSLDPTGILSYEQYF
>TRBV7-9|many|TRBJ1-2|.|14
TGTGCCAGCAGCTCGGGACGGCCGACTTATGGCTACACCTTC
CASSSGRPTYGYTF
>TRBV7-9|.|TRBJ1-2|.|14
TGTGCCAGCAGAGCCAGGGTGGGGGACTATGGCTACACCTTC
CASRARVGDYGYTF
>TRBV2|few|TRBJ2-7|.|14
TGTGCCAGCAGTGAAAATGGGCAGAGCTACGAGCAGTACTTC
CASSENGQSYEQYF
>TRBV29-1|few|TRBJ2-2|.|13
TGCAGCGTTGGTGGGAGGTTCACCGGGGAGCTGTTTTTT
CSVGGRFTGELFF